This T cell receptor beta chain was sequenced in a study of blood T cell repertoires in COVID-19. Study-wide context: COVID-19 samples collected from the United States, Italy and Spain covered acute and convalescent phases. T cells, B-cell-depleted T cells, or PBMCs provided the cDNA or gDNA that served as material.

This clone came up once. The CDR3 is 13 residues long. V lost 5 bases, J lost 6 bases, and 4 bases stayed unmatched. Germline loops: CDR1 SGHNT, CDR2 YENEEA. The authors' processing: The assay estimated nucleated cells by amplifying reference gene primers. This table comes from immunoSEQ multiplex PCR, and its TCRdb copy is limited to in-frame clones, with some not included. V, J and clone size are taken as reported in that table, and D and trimming were inferred from the DNA itself. The profile shows about 400,000 clones, about 87% of them singletons. This chain joins TRBV11-3 and TRBJ2-3, with 8 bases matching TRBD2. This sequence was found in a human donor in a cohort sampled during active COVID-19. The sample consisted of peripheral blood. The CDR3 region is CASSPRGGDTQYF. The CDR3 coding sequence is TGTGCCAGCAGCCCTCGGGGGGGCGATACGCAGTATTTT.